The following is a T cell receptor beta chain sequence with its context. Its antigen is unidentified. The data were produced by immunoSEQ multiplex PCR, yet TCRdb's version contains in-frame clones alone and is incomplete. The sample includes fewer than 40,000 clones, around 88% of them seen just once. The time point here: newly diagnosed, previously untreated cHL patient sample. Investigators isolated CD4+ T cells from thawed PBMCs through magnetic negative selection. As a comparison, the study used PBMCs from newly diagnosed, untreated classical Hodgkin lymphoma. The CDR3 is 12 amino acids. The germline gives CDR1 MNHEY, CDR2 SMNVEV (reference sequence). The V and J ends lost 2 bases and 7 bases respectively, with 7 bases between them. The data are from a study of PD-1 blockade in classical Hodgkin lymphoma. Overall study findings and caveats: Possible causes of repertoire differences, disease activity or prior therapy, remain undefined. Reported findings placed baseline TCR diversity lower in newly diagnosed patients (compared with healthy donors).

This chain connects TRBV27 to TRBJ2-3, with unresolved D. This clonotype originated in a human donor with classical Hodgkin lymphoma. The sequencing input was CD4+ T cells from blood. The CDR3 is CASSLNTYTQYF. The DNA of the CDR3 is TGTGCCAGCAGTTTAAACACCTATACGCAGTATTTT.